The rows below give T cell receptor beta chains drawn from one sample of a study of blood T cell repertoires in COVID-19. Using immunoSEQ multiplex PCR, the repertoire was profiled, and TCRdb retains in-frame clones only, with some absent. The data contain approximately 300,000 clones, 80% to 90% of them seen just once; the ten biggest clones take up more than 0.75%. Sequenced sample: peripheral blood. The receptors originated from a man aged 25 to 40 with acute or convalescent COVID-19. Each CDR3 is given with its conserved first and last residue. D genes are given only for firm matches. A row's size may be missing; if present it is once, few, many or a size class.

v_call: TRBV7-2
j_call: TRBJ2-5
clone_size: NA
d_call: TRBD1
cdr3_aa: CASSKNRGSETQYF
cdr3_nt: TGTGCCAGCAGCAAAAACAGGGGATCAGAGACCCAGTACTTC

v_call: TRBV2
j_call: TRBJ2-3
clone_size: NA
d_call: TRBD2
cdr3_aa: CASSGRSGALERTDTQYF
cdr3_nt: TGTGCCAGCAGTGGAAGGAGCGGGGCCCTCGAGAGGACAGATACGCAGTATTTT

v_call: TRBV11-2
j_call: TRBJ2-5
clone_size: NA
d_call: NA
cdr3_aa: CASSWYGEETQYF
cdr3_nt: TGTGCCAGCAGCTGGTACGGGGAAGAGACCCAGTACTTC

v_call: TRBV28
j_call: TRBJ1-4
clone_size: NA
d_call: TRBD1
cdr3_aa: CASSGPGGTSGKLFF
cdr3_nt: TGTGCCAGCAGTGGACCAGGGGGGACATCGGGAAAACTGTTTTTT

v_call: TRBV28
j_call: TRBJ2-3
clone_size: NA
d_call: TRBD2
cdr3_aa: CASSPLLAGERRPSTDTQYF
cdr3_nt: TGTGCCAGCAGTCCGCTACTAGCGGGAGAAAGGAGGCCTAGCACAGATACGCAGTATTTT

v_call: TRBV28
j_call: TRBJ1-4
clone_size: NA
d_call: TRBD1
cdr3_aa: CASSPGQGVEKLFF
cdr3_nt: TGTGCCAGCAGTCCGGGACAGGGGGTTGAAAAACTGTTTTTT

v_call: TRBV5-1
j_call: TRBJ2-7
clone_size: NA
d_call: TRBD1
cdr3_aa: CASSAIRGHDEQYF
cdr3_nt: TGCGCCAGCAGCGCAATCAGGGGGCACGACGAGCAGTACTTC

v_call: TRBV19
j_call: TRBJ1-4
clone_size: NA
d_call: TRBD1
cdr3_aa: CASNTGGDEKLFF
cdr3_nt: TGTGCCAGTAACACAGGGGGCGATGAAAAACTGTTTTTT

v_call: TRBV5-1
j_call: TRBJ1-1
clone_size: NA
d_call: TRBD1
cdr3_aa: CASSLGTGGNIEAFF
cdr3_nt: TGCGCCAGCAGCTTAGGGACAGGGGGCAACATTGAAGCTTTCTTT

v_call: TRBV6-6
j_call: TRBJ2-7
clone_size: NA
d_call: NA
cdr3_aa: CASSYMEGAPGEQYF
cdr3_nt: TGTGCCAGCAGTTACATGGAGGGGGCGCCGGGCGAGCAGTACTTC

v_call: TRBV20-1
j_call: TRBJ1-5
clone_size: NA
d_call: TRBD1
cdr3_aa: CSASGTADQPQHF
cdr3_nt: TGCAGTGCTAGTGGGACAGCGGATCAGCCCCAGCATTTT

v_call: TRBV5-4
j_call: TRBJ2-5
clone_size: once
d_call: NA
cdr3_aa: CASSVRAGSQETQYF
cdr3_nt: TGTGCCAGCAGCGTCCGAGCTGGTTCTCAAGAGACCCAGTACTTC

v_call: TRBV12-5
j_call: TRBJ2-2
clone_size: once
d_call: TRBD2
cdr3_aa: CASGLVRTSGGADTGELFF
cdr3_nt: TGTGCTAGTGGTTTGGTAAGGACTAGCGGGGGGGCCGACACCGGGGAGCTGTTTTTT

v_call: TRBV29-1
j_call: TRBJ1-2
clone_size: once
d_call: NA
cdr3_aa: CSAGRAPGYGYTF
cdr3_nt: TGCAGCGCCGGGCGGGCGCCTGGCTATGGCTACACCTTC

v_call: TRBV21-1
j_call: TRBJ2-7
clone_size: NA
d_call: NA
cdr3_aa: CASSNGPTESSGPPEQYF
cdr3_nt: TGTGCCAGCAGCAACGGACCGACGGAGAGTAGCGGACCCCCCGAGCAGTACTTC

v_call: TRBV6-6
j_call: TRBJ2-7
clone_size: NA
d_call: NA
cdr3_aa: CASSSGSYEQYF
cdr3_nt: TGTGCCAGCAGCTCAGGATCCTACGAGCAGTACTTC

v_call: TRBV27
j_call: TRBJ2-7
clone_size: NA
d_call: TRBD1
cdr3_aa: CASSFLDRDHEQYF
cdr3_nt: TGTGCCAGCAGTTTTTTGGACAGGGACCACGAGCAGTACTTC

v_call: TRBV6-1
j_call: TRBJ1-1
clone_size: NA
d_call: NA
cdr3_aa: CASSEGAWGQAFF
cdr3_nt: TGTGCCAGCAGTGAAGGGGCGTGGGGGCAAGCTTTCTTT

v_call: TRBV9
j_call: TRBJ2-1
clone_size: NA
d_call: TRBD1
cdr3_aa: CASSVVGTGRDEQFF
cdr3_nt: TGTGCCAGCAGCGTAGTCGGGACAGGTCGGGATGAGCAGTTCTTC

v_call: TRBV24-1
j_call: TRBJ1-1
clone_size: NA
d_call: TRBD1
cdr3_aa: CATIPPGQGNTEAFF
cdr3_nt: TGTGCCACCATTCCTCCGGGACAGGGGAACACTGAAGCTTTCTTT

v_call: TRBV28
j_call: TRBJ1-4
clone_size: NA
d_call: TRBD1
cdr3_aa: CASRQGAYEKLFF
cdr3_nt: TGTGCCAGCAGACAGGGGGCGTATGAAAAACTGTTTTTT

v_call: TRBV29-1
j_call: TRBJ2-1
clone_size: NA
d_call: NA
cdr3_aa: CSVEEWGSGDEQFF
cdr3_nt: TGCAGCGTTGAAGAATGGGGTAGCGGCGATGAGCAGTTCTTC

v_call: TRBV5-1
j_call: TRBJ2-5
clone_size: once
d_call: TRBD1
cdr3_aa: CASSRGQIQETQYF
cdr3_nt: TGCGCCAGCAGCCGGGGACAGATACAAGAGACCCAGTACTTC

v_call: TRBV5-1
j_call: TRBJ2-3
clone_size: NA
d_call: NA
cdr3_aa: CASRGSTGGRATDTQYF
cdr3_nt: TGCGCCAGCAGGGGGAGTACTGGGGGCCGTGCGACAGATACGCAGTATTTT

v_call: TRBV12-3/TRBV12-4
j_call: TRBJ1-3
clone_size: few
d_call: NA
cdr3_aa: CASSYRAGYTIYF
cdr3_nt: TGTGCCAGCAGCTACAGGGCAGGGTACACCATATATTTT

v_call: TRBV28
j_call: TRBJ1-2
clone_size: NA
d_call: NA
cdr3_aa: CVVRDEANFGYTF
cdr3_nt: TGTGTTGTGAGAGACGAAGCGAATTTCGGGTACACCTTC

v_call: TRBV15
j_call: TRBJ2-3
clone_size: once
d_call: NA
cdr3_aa: CATSRESTVTDTQYF
cdr3_nt: TGTGCCACCAGCAGAGAAAGTACTGTCACAGATACGCAGTATTTT

v_call: TRBV3-1/TRBV3-2
j_call: TRBJ1-3
clone_size: NA
d_call: TRBD1
cdr3_aa: CASSQGTGISGNTIYF
cdr3_nt: TGTGCCAGCAGCCAGGGGACAGGAATCTCTGGAAACACCATATATTTT

v_call: TRBV5-4
j_call: TRBJ2-3
clone_size: few
d_call: NA
cdr3_aa: CASSFYSDTQYF
cdr3_nt: TGTGCCAGCAGCTTTTATTCAGATACGCAGTATTTT

v_call: TRBV5-6
j_call: TRBJ2-1
clone_size: NA
d_call: TRBD2
cdr3_aa: CASSILAGIPSNEQFF
cdr3_nt: TGTGCCAGCAGCATATTAGCGGGGATCCCTTCTAATGAGCAGTTCTTC

v_call: TRBV7-3
j_call: TRBJ2-2
clone_size: few
d_call: TRBD1
cdr3_aa: CASSPTLGDRVPGTGELFF
cdr3_nt: TGTGCCAGCAGCCCCACCCTTGGAGACAGGGTCCCGGGCACCGGGGAGCTGTTTTTT